This record covers a single T cell receptor (beta chain). The sample comes from a study of T cell responses to AZD1222 COVID-19 vaccine. The CDR3 length is 15 residues. Trimming cost V 2 bases and J 0 bases; bases outside gene matches: 0. In germline, CDR1 is SGHTA, CDR2 FQGTGA. Here immunoSEQ multiplex PCR was the method, and the copy in TCRdb shows in-frame clones only, minus some. The profile shows 130,000 to 150,000 clones, about nine tenths of them singletons. The V call is TRBV7-3, the J call TRBJ2-2, with 7 bases matching TRBD1. This receptor was taken from an adult in good health. Sequencing used peripheral blood, obtained on day 0 of AZD1222 vaccination. As DNA, the CDR3 is TGTGCCAGCAGCTTACAGGGGGCGAACACCGGGGAGCTGTTTTTT. Its protein is CASSLQGANTGELFF.